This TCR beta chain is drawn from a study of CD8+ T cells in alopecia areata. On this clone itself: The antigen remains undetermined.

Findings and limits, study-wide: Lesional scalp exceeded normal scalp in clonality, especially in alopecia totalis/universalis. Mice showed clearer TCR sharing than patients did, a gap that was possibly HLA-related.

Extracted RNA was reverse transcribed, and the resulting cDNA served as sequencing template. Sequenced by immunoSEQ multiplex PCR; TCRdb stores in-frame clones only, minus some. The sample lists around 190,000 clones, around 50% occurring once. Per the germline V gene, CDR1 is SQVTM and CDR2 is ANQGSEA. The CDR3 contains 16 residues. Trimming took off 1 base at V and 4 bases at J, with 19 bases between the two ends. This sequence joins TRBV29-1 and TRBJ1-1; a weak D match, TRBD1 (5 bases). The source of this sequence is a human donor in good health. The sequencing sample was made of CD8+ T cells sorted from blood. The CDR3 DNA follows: TGCAGCGTTGAAGGAGACCCATCTGGGGGAGTCACTGAAGCTTTCTTT. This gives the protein CSVEGDPSGGVTEAFF.